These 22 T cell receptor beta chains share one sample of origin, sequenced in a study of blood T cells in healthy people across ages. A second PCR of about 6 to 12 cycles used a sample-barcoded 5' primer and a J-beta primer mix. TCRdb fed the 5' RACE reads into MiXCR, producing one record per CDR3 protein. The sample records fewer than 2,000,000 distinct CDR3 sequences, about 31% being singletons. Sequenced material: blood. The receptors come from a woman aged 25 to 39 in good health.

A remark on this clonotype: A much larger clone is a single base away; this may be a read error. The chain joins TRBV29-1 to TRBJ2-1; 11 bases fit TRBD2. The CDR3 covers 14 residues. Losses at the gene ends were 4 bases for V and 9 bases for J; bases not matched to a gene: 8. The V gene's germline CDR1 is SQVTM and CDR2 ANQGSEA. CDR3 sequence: CSVVLSGRAGEQFF. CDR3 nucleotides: TGCAGCGTTGTTCTTAGCGGGAGGGCCGGTGAGCAGTTCTTC.

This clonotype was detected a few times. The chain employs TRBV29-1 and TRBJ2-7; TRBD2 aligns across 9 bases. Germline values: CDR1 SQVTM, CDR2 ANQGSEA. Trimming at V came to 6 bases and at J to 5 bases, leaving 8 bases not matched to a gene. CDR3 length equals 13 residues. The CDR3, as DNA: TGCAGCGTGAAGCGGGAGGTTAATCACGAGCAGTACTTC. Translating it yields CSVKREVNHEQYF.

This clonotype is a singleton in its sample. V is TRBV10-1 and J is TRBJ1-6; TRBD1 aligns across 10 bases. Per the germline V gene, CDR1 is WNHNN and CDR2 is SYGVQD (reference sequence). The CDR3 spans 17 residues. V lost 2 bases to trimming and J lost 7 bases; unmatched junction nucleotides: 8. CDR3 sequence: CASSEPRQGARNSPLHF. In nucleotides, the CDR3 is TGCGCCAGCAGTGAGCCCAGACAGGGGGCGCGAAATTCACCCCTCCACTTT.

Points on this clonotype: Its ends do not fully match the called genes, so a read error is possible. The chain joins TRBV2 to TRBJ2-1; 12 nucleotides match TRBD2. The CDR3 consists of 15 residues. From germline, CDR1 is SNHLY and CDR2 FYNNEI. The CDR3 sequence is CASRRTSGNYDEQFF. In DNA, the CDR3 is TGTGCCAGCAGGCGGACTAGCGGGAACTACGATGAGCAGTTCTTC.

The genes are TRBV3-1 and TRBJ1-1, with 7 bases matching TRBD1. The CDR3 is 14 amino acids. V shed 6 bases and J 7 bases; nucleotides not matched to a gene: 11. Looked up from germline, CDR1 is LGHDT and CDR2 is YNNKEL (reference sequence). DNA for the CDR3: TGTGCCAGCAGTCTTTCCGACAGGGTGATTGAAGCTTTCTTT. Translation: CASSLSDRVIEAFF.

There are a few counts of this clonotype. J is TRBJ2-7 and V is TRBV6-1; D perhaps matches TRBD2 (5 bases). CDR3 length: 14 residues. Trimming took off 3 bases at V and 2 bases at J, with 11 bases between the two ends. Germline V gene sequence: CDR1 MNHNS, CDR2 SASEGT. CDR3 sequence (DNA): TGTGCCAGCAGTGAGAGGACTGAAACCTACGAGCAGTACTTC. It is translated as CASSERTETYEQYF.

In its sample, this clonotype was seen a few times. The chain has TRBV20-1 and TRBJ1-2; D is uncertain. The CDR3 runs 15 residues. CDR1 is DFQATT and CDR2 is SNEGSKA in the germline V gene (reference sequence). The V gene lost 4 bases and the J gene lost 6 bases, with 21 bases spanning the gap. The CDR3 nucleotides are TGCAGTGCTACACACTCCACCAACCCCTCCAATGGCTACACCTTC. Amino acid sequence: CSATHSTNPSNGYTF.

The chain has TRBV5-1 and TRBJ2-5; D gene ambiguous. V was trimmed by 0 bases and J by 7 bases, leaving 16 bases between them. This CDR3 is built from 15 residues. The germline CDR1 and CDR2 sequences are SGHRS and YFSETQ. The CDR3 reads CASSLAVGSTGTQYF. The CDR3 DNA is TGCGCCAGCAGCTTGGCCGTCGGCTCTACGGGGACCCAGTACTTC.

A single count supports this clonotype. DNA for the CDR3: TGTGCCAGTACCATCATCTCCCAGAACCCAAGCAATCAGCCCCAGCATTTT. Translating it yields CASTIISQNPSNQPQHF. V usage is TRBV19 and J usage is TRBJ1-5; D gene unclear. CDR1 is LNHDA and CDR2 is SQIVND in the germline V gene (reference sequence). Trimming took 7 bases from V and 1 from J, leaving 20 bases between them. The CDR3 has 17 amino acids. The full variable domain, in which reference TRBV19 and TRBJ1-5 provide the parts outside the CDR3, is DGGITQSPKYLFRKEGQNVTLSCEQNLNHDAMYWYRQDPGQGLRLIYYSQIVNDFQKGDIAEGYSVSREKKESFPLTVTSAQKNPTAFYLCASTIISQNPSNQPQHFGDGTRLSIL.

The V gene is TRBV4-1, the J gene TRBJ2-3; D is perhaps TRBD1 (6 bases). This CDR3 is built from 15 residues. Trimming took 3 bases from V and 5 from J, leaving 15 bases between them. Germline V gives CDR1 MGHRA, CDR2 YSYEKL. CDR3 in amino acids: CASSQAVTGLDTQYF. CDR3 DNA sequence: TGCGCCAGCAGCCAGGCCGTAACAGGGCTAGATACGCAGTATTTT.

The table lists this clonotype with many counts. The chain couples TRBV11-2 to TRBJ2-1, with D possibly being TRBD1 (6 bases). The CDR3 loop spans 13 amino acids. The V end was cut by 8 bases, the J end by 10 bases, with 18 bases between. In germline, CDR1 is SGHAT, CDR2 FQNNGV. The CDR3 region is CASGQDRGKEQFF. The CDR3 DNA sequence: TGTGCCAGCGGCCAGGACAGAGGAAAAGAGCAGTTCTTC.

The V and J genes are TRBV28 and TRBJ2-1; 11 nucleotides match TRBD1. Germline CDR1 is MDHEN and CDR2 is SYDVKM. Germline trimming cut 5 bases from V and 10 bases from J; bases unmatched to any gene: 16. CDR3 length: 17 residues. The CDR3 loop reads CASSPNWLGQGAREQFF. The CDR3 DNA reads TGTGCCAGCAGTCCCAATTGGCTTGGACAGGGGGCTCGGGAGCAGTTCTTC.

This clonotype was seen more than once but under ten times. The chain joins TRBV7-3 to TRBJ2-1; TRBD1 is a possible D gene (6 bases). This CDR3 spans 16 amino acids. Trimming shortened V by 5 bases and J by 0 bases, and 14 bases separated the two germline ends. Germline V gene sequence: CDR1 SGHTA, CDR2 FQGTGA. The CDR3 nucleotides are TGTGCCAGCAGCCCCCGGGACACTTACTCCTACAATGAGCAGTTCTTC. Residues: CASSPRDTYSYNEQFF.

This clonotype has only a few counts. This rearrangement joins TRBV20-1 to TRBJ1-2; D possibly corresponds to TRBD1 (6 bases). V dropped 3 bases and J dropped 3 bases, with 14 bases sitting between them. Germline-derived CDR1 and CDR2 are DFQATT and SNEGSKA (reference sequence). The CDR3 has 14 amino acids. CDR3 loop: CSASEGGLDYGYTF. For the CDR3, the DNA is TGCAGTGCTAGTGAGGGGGGGTTAGACTATGGCTACACCTTC.

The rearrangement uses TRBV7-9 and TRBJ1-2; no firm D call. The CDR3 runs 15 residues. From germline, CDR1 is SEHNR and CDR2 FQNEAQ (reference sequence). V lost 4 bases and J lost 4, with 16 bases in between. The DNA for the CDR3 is TGTGCCAGCAGCTCACCTAAGACAACCTTCTATGGCTACACCTTC. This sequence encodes CASSSPKTTFYGYTF.

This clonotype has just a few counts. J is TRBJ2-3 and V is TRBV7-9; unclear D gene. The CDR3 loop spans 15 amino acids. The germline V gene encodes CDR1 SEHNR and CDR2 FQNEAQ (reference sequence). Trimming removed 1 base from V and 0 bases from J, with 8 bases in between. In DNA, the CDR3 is TGTGCCAGCAGCTTAGGGGCGACAAGCACAGATACGCAGTATTTT. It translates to CASSLGATSTDTQYF.

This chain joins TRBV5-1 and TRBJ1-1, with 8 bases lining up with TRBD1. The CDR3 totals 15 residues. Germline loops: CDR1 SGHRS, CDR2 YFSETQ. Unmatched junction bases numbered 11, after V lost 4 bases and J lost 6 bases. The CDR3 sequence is CASSPRGQGRAEAFF. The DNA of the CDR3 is TGCGCCAGCAGCCCCAGAGGACAGGGCCGGGCTGAAGCTTTCTTT.

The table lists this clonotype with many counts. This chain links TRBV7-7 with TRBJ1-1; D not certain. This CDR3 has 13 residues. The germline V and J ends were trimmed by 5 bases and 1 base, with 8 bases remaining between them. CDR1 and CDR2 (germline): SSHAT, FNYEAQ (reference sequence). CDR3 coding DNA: TGTGCCAGCAGCCTTCAAACGAACACTGAAGCTTTCTTT. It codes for CASSLQTNTEAFF.

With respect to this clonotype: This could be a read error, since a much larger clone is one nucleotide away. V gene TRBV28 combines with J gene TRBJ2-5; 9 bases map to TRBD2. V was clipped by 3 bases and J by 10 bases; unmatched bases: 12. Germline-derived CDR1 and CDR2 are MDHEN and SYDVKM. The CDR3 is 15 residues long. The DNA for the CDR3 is TGTGCCAGCAGTTTGGAAGGTAGCGGGAGCTACGACCAGTACTTC. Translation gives CASSLEGSGSYDQYF.

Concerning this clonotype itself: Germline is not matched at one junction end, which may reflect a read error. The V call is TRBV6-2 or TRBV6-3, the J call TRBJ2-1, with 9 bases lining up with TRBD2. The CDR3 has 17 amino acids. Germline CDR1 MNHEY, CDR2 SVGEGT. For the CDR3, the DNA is TGTGCCAGCAAGCCCGCCCCCGGGACTAGCTCCTACAATGGGCAGTTCTTC. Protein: CASKPAPGTSSYNGQFF.

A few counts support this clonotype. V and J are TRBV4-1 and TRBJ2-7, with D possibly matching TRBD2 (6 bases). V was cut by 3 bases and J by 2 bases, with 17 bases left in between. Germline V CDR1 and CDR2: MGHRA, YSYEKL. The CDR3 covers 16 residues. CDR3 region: CASSQAEGGPPYEQYF. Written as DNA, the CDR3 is TGCGCCAGCAGCCAGGCGGAGGGCGGGCCCCCCTACGAGCAGTACTTC.

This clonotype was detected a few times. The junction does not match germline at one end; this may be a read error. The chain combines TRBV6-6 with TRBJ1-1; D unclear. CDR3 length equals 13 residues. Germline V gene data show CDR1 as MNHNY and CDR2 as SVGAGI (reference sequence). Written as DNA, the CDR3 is TGTGCCAGCAGTTACGCCCAGAACGCTGAAGCTTTCTTT. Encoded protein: CASSYAQNAEAFF.